The clone carrying this TCR gamma chain has ten or more counts. It is likely a read error: a sequence one base away is far more abundant. Other DNA sequences in this specimen translate into the identical CDR3. Gammadelta T cells were flow-sorted from PBMC into Vgamma9/Vdelta2+ and Vdelta2-negative populations for bulk analysis. This record belongs to a study of γδ T cells in repeated Plasmodium falciparum infection. The CDR3 contains 10 residues. Germline V CDR1 and CDR2: EGSNGY, YDSYNSKV. TCRdb ran CATT on the multiplex PCR reads. Of approximately 32,000 gamma-chain clones listed, 1.4% are singletons.

The V gene is TRGV2, but the J gene lacks a call. The receptor comes from a pool of human donors (malaria-infected and uninfected, not separated). Specimen: gamma-delta T cells from blood. The CDR3 nucleotides are TGTGCCACCTGGGACGTTAAGAAGCTCTTT. This encodes CATWDVKKLF.